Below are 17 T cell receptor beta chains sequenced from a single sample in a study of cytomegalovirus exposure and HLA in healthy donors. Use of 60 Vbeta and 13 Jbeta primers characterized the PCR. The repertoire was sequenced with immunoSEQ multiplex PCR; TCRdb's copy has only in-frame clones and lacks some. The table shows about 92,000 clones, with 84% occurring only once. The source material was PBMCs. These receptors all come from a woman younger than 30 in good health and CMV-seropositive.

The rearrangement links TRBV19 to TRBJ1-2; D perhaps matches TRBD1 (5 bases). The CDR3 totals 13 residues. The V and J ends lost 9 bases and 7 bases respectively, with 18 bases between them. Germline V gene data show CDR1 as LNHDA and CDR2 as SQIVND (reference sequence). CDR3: CASYGRTRSGYTF. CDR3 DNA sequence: TGTGCCAGCTACGGCAGGACAAGGTCTGGCTACACCTTC. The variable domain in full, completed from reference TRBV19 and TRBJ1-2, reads DGGITQSPKYLFRKEGQNVTLSCEQNLNHDAMYWYRQDPGQGLRLIYYSQIVNDFQKGDIAEGYSVSREKKESFPLTVTSAQKNPTAFYLCASYGRTRSGYTFGSGTRLTVV.

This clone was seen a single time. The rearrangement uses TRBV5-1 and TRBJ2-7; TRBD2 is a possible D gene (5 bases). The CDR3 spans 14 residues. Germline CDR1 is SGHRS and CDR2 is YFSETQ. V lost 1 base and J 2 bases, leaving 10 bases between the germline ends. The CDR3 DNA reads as TGCGCCAGCAGCTTGATAGCGATTACCTACGAGCAGTACTTC. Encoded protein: CASSLIAITYEQYF.

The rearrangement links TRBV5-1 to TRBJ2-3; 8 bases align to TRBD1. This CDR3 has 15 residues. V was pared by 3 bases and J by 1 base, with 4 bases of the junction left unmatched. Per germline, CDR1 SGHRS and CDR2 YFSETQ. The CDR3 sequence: CASSSQGAGTDTQYF. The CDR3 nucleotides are TGCGCCAGCAGCTCCCAGGGGGCTGGCACAGATACGCAGTATTTT.

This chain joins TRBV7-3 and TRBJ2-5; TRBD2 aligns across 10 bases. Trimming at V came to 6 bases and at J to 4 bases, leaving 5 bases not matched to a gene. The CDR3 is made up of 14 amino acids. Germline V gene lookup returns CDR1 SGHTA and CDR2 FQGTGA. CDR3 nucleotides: TGTGCCAGCAGTCAGCGGGGGGGCCCAGAGACCCAGTACTTC. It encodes CASSQRGGPETQYF.

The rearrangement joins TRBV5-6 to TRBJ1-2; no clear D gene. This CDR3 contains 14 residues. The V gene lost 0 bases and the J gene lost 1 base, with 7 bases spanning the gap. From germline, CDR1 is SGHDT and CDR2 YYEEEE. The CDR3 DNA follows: TGTGCCAGCAGCTTGGCTCCGGGTAACTATGGCTACACCTTC. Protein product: CASSLAPGNYGYTF.

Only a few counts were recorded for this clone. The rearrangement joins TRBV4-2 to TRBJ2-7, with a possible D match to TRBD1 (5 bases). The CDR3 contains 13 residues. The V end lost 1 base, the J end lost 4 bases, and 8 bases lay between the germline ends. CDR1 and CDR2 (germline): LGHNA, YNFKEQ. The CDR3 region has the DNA TGTGCCAGCAGCCAAGTCCCAGGGTACGAGCAGTACTTC. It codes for CASSQVPGYEQYF.

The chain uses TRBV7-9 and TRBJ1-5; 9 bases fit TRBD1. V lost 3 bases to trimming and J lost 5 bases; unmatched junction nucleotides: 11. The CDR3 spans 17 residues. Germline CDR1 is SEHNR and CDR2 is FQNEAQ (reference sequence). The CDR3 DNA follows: TGTGCCAGCAGCTTGCTATTTCCGGGACAGGGAGATCAGCCCCAGCATTTT. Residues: CASSLLFPGQGDQPQHF.

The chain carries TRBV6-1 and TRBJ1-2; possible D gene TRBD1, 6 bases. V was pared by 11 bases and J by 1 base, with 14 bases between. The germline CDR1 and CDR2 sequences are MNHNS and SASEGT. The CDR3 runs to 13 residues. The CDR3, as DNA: TGTGCCGGGACCCTACAGGGTAACTATGGCTACACCTTC. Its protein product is CAGTLQGNYGYTF.

The CDR3 sequence is CASSQDRYEQYF. CDR3 sequence (DNA): TGTGCCAGCAGCCAAGACAGATACGAGCAGTACTTC. V usage is TRBV14 and J usage is TRBJ2-7; D gene uncertain. V was clipped by 0 bases and J by 4 bases, with 4 bases between them. CDR1 and CDR2 (germline): SGHDN, FVKESK. The length of the CDR3 is 12 residues.

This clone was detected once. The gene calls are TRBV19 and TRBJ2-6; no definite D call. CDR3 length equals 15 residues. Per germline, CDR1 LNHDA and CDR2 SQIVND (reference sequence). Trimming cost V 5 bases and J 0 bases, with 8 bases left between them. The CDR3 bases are TGTGCCAGTAGTCACCCTAGCTCTGGGGCCAACGTCCTGACTTTC. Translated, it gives CASSHPSSGANVLTF. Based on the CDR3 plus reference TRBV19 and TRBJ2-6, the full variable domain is DGGITQSPKYLFRKEGQNVTLSCEQNLNHDAMYWYRQDPGQGLRLIYYSQIVNDFQKGDIAEGYSVSREKKESFPLTVTSAQKNPTAFYLCASSHPSSGANVLTFGAGSRLTVL.

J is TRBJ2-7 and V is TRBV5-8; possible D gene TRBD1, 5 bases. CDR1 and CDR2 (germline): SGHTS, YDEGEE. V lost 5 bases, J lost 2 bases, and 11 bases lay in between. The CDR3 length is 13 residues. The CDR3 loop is CASSLRQPYEQYF. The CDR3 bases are TGTGCCAGCAGTCTTCGACAGCCCTACGAGCAGTACTTC.

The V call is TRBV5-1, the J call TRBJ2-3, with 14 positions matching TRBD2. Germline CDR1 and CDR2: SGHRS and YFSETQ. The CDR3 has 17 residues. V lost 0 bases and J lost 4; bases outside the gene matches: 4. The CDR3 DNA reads TGCGCCAGCAGCTTGGGGGGACTAGCGGGAGCCTCAGATACGCAGTATTTT. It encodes CASSLGGLAGASDTQYF.

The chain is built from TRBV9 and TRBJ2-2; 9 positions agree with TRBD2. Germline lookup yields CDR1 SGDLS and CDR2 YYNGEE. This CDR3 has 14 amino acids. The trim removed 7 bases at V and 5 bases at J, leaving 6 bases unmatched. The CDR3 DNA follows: TGTGCCAGCTCACGGACTAGCGCGACCGGGGAGCTGTTTTTT. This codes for CASSRTSATGELFF.

The DNA for the CDR3 is TGTGCCACCAGCAGAGGACAGGGGGCGCATCAGCCCCAGCATTTT. Amino acid sequence: CATSRGQGAHQPQHF. The chain carries TRBV15 and TRBJ1-5; 10 bases fit TRBD1. The ends lost 1 base at V and 5 bases at J; junction bases unmatched: 2. This CDR3 is 15 amino acids long. Germline CDR1 is LNHNV and CDR2 is YYDKDF (reference sequence).

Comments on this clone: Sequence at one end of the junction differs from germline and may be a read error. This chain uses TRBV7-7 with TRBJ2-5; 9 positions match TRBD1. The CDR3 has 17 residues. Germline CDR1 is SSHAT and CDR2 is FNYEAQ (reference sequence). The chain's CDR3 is CASSLHESWDRAETQYF. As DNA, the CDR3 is TGTGCTAGCAGCTTGCATGAGAGTTGGGACAGGGCAGAGACCCAGTACTTC.

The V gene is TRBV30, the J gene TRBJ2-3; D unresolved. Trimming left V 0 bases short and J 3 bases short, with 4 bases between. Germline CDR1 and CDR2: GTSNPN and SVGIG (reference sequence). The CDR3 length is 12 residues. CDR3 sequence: CAWSVRTDTQYF. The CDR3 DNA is TGTGCCTGGAGTGTACGGACAGATACGCAGTATTTT.

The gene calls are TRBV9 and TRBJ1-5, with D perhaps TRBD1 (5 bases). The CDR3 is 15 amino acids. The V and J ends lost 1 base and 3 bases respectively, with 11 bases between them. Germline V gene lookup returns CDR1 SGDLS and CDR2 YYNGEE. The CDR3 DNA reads TGTGCCAGCAGCGTACGTGGGGGGGTCAATCAGCCCCAGCATTTT. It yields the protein CASSVRGGVNQPQHF.